The 27 T cell receptor beta chains presented below share a single source sample, sequenced in a study of control samples from healthy donors and cancer patients. The repertoire was sequenced with immunoSEQ multiplex PCR; TCRdb's copy has only in-frame clones and lacks some. The sample lists about 180,000 clones, just over 90% occurring once. Source material: blood. These receptors were collected from a man aged 25 to 40 in good health.

The rearrangement joins TRBV27 to TRBJ2-1; D is perhaps TRBD1 (6 bases). The CDR3 sequence is 14 residues long. Trimming left V 5 bases short and J 7 bases short, with 15 bases between. Germline lookup yields CDR1 MNHEY and CDR2 SMNVEV (reference sequence). For the CDR3, the DNA is TGTGCCAGCAGTCTTCCGACAGGTTCGAATGAGCAGTTCTTC. This encodes CASSLPTGSNEQFF.

This chain links TRBV28 with TRBJ1-1; TRBD1 might be the D (5 bases). The CDR3 consists of 13 residues. V was pared by 4 bases and J by 6 bases, with 12 bases between. Germline V gene sequence: CDR1 MDHEN, CDR2 SYDVKM. CDR3 sequence (DNA): TGTGCCAGCAGTTCAGGGAGGGTCCCTGAAGCTTTCTTT. Protein product: CASSSGRVPEAFF.

The chain links TRBV29-1 to TRBJ1-1; weak D call: TRBD1 (6 bases). Germline V lookup: CDR1 SQVTM, CDR2 ANQGSEA. CDR3 length: 13 residues. The V gene lost 6 bases and the J gene lost 8 bases, with 19 bases spanning the gap. CDR3 sequence: CSVHPGVGREAFF. The CDR3 nucleotides are TGCAGCGTCCATCCAGGGGTGGGGAGGGAAGCTTTCTTT.

This chain links TRBV23-1 with TRBJ2-7; 7 nucleotides match TRBD1. TRBV23-1 is filed as an ORF, its function uncertain. The V gene end was trimmed by 0 bases and the J gene end by 11 bases; junction bases not matched to a gene: 10. CDR3 length: 14 residues. This CDR3 is CASSQSFTGADKYF. The CDR3 DNA reads TGCGCCAGCAGTCAATCGTTCACAGGGGCTGACAAGTACTTC.

The J gene is TRBJ2-3, the V gene TRBV4-1; TRBD1 agrees at 9 bases. CDR3 size: 15 residues. V was pared by 0 bases and J by 4 bases, with 2 bases of the junction left unmatched. Germline V gene sequence: CDR1 MGHRA, CDR2 YSYEKL. CDR3 bases: TGCGCCAGCAGCCAAGAGGACAGGGGTCCAGATACGCAGTATTTT. Amino acids: CASSQEDRGPDTQYF.

The chain recombines TRBV4-3 with TRBJ2-2; D perhaps matches TRBD1 (5 bases). In germline, CDR1 is LGHNA, CDR2 YSLEER. This CDR3 is 15 amino acids long. V was cut by 0 bases and J by 2 bases, with 7 bases left in between. CDR3 residues: CASSQDRANTGELFF. The DNA for the CDR3 is TGCGCCAGCAGCCAAGACAGGGCAAACACCGGGGAGCTGTTTTTT.

This clone was observed a few times. The chain carries TRBV19 and TRBJ1-1, with D possibly matching TRBD1 (6 bases). V lost 3 bases and J lost 3, with 11 bases in between. This CDR3 contains 14 residues. CDR1 is LNHDA and CDR2 is SQIVND in the germline V gene (reference sequence). The CDR3 sequence is CASSMAGTHTEAFF. DNA of the CDR3: TGTGCCAGTAGTATGGCCGGGACACACACTGAAGCTTTCTTT.

The CDR3 loop is CASSLATGDNSPLHF. The CDR3 DNA follows: TGTGCCAGCAGCTTAGCGACAGGAGATAATTCACCCCTCCACTTT. The J gene is TRBJ1-6, the V gene TRBV7-6; possible D gene TRBD1, 6 bases. CDR1 is SGHVS and CDR2 is FNYEAQ in the germline V gene. The CDR3 contains 15 residues. V was trimmed by 0 bases and J by 5 bases, leaving 8 bases between them.

The chain carries TRBV10-3 and TRBJ2-1, with 7 bases that match TRBD1. The length of the CDR3 is 17 residues. In germline, CDR1 is ENHRY, CDR2 SYGVKD. The junction had 12 bases not matched to a gene; V was cut back by 1 base and J by 6 bases. DNA for the CDR3: TGTGCCATCAGTGAGTTGGGGGCAGGGGGAGTTAGCAATGAGCAGTTCTTC. This encodes CAISELGAGGVSNEQFF.

This clone was seen more than once but under ten times. This chain connects TRBV11-2 to TRBJ1-2; D is unclear. Germline CDR1 is SGHAT and CDR2 is FQNNGV. The CDR3 is made up of 13 amino acids. Trimming pared 1 base from V and 4 bases from J, leaving 7 bases between. The CDR3 DNA follows: TGTGCCAGCAGCTTAGCGTCAGGCTATGGCTACACCTTC. Translated: CASSLASGYGYTF.

This chain uses TRBV9 with TRBJ2-7; 10 bases align to TRBD1. V lost 4 bases, J lost 2 bases, and 3 bases stayed unmatched. The germline V gene has CDR1 SGDLS and CDR2 YYNGEE. This CDR3 comprises 14 residues. In DNA, the CDR3 is TGTGCCAGCAGCCGGGACAGGGGCACCTACGAGCAGTACTTC. Its translation is CASSRDRGTYEQYF.

V is TRBV6-2 or TRBV6-3 and J is TRBJ1-6; no definite D call. Trimming removed 0 bases at V and 15 bases at J, with 9 bases between. The germline gives CDR1 MNHEY, CDR2 SVGEGT. The CDR3 loop spans 12 amino acids. This chain's CDR3 is CASSYSDQVLHF. The CDR3, as DNA: TGTGCCAGCAGTTACTCGGACCAGGTCCTCCACTTT.

The rearrangement links TRBV18 to TRBJ2-6; D gene ambiguous. The CDR3 runs 14 residues. CDR1 KGHSH and CDR2 LQKENI come from the germline V gene. V was cut by 2 bases and J by 4 bases, with 6 bases left in between. The CDR3 sequence is CASSPTLGANVLTF. CDR3 nucleotide sequence: TGTGCCAGCTCACCAACCTTGGGGGCCAACGTCCTGACTTTC.

The chain recombines TRBV27 with TRBJ2-5; D not resolved. V lost 5 bases, J lost 2 bases, and 18 bases lay in between. The CDR3 is made up of 16 amino acids. Germline assignment: CDR1 MNHEY and CDR2 SMNVEV (reference sequence). CDR3 loop: CASSEYPSGQQETQYF. CDR3 bases: TGTGCCAGCAGTGAGTATCCGTCAGGCCAACAAGAGACCCAGTACTTC.

The gene calls are TRBV4-2 and TRBJ1-1; no reliable D call. This CDR3 region has 12 residues. Deletions cut 1 base from V and 11 bases from J, with 11 bases between. CDR1 is LGHNA, CDR2 YNFKEQ, per germline. The CDR3 region is CASSQVSGSAFF. The DNA of the CDR3 is TGTGCCAGCAGCCAAGTTTCAGGATCGGCTTTCTTT.

V and J are TRBV7-6 and TRBJ1-5; 7 nucleotides align to TRBD1. Germline CDR1 and CDR2: SGHVS and FNYEAQ. This CDR3 has 16 amino acids. The V and J ends lost 2 bases and 9 bases, in that order; junction bases with no gene match: 13. As DNA, the CDR3 is TGTGCCAGCAGCTTATCGGCACAGGGGCTGCAGGGGCCCCAGCATTTT. This encodes CASSLSAQGLQGPQHF.

The chain recombines TRBV5-1 with TRBJ1-2; TRBD1 might be the D (6 bases). Trimming shortened V by 3 bases and J by 3 bases, and 12 bases separated the two germline ends. Germline CDR1 SGHRS, CDR2 YFSETQ. This CDR3 spans 14 amino acids. The CDR3 nucleotides are TGCGCCAGCAGCTCCGGACAGAGTCACTATGGCTACACCTTC. As protein: CASSSGQSHYGYTF.

The rearrangement uses TRBV5-1 and TRBJ1-2; 11 bases agree with TRBD1. V shed 0 bases and J 3 bases; nucleotides not matched to a gene: 7. CDR3 size: 17 residues. CDR1 SGHRS and CDR2 YFSETQ come from the germline V gene. Here the CDR3 reads CASSLGLSGQGDYGYTF. In nucleotides, the CDR3 is TGCGCCAGCAGCTTGGGCCTATCGGGACAGGGGGACTATGGCTACACCTTC. Complete variable domain (other parts from reference TRBV5-1 and TRBJ1-2): KAGVTQTPRYLIKTRGQQVTLSCSPISGHRSVSWYQQTPGQGLQFLFEYFSETQRNKGNFPGRFSGRQFSNSRSEMNVSTLELGDSALYLCASSLGLSGQGDYGYTFGSGTRLTVV.

Regarding this clone: Other DNA sequences in the sample encode the same CDR3. Written as DNA, the CDR3 is TGCAGCGTTGCTCGGGGTTACAATCAGCCCCAGCATTTT. Translating it yields CSVARGYNQPQHF. The chain combines TRBV29-1 with TRBJ1-5; D uncertain. The CDR3 extends over 13 amino acids. The V gene's germline CDR1 is SQVTM and CDR2 ANQGSEA. V was shortened by 4 bases and J by 3 bases, with 10 bases between the two germline ends.

This clone appeared a few times. The chain carries TRBV6-1 and TRBJ2-3, with D possibly being TRBD2 (6 bases). The CDR3 extends over 14 amino acids. V dropped 3 bases and J dropped 5 bases, with 12 bases sitting between them. Germline V gene lookup returns CDR1 MNHNS and CDR2 SASEGT. CDR3 amino acids: CASSEGEEEDTQYF. CDR3 sequence (DNA): TGTGCCAGCAGTGAGGGGGAGGAGGAAGATACGCAGTATTTT.

The chain joins TRBV24-1 to TRBJ2-2; D not certain. Trimming took off 0 bases at V and 6 bases at J, with 4 bases between the two ends. The CDR3 is 13 residues long. Germline loops: CDR1 KGHDR, CDR2 SFDVKD. The CDR3 coding sequence is TGTGCCACCAGTGATTTGGTCTCCGGGGAGCTGTTTTTT. Residues: CATSDLVSGELFF.

V usage is TRBV4-2 and J usage is TRBJ1-3; 7 positions match TRBD1. The germline V gene encodes CDR1 LGHNA and CDR2 YNFKEQ. Germline trimming cut 6 bases from V and 0 bases from J; bases unmatched to any gene: 8. This CDR3 region has 16 residues. The CDR3 loop reads CASSSAGTASGNTIYF. CDR3 in DNA: TGTGCCAGCAGTTCCGCCGGGACAGCCTCTGGAAACACCATATATTTT.

The CDR3 coding sequence is TGCGCCAGCAGCAGTCCGTACCTAGCGGGGGACCTTCGGTGGGATACGCAGTATTTT. Its translation: CASSSPYLAGDLRWDTQYF. The chain recombines TRBV5-1 with TRBJ2-3, with 10 bases aligning to TRBD2. J lost 6 bases, V lost 4 bases, and 20 bases had no gene match. Germline CDR1 is SGHRS and CDR2 is YFSETQ. This CDR3 comprises 19 residues.

The genes are TRBV24-1 and TRBJ2-5, with a possible D match to TRBD1 (5 bases). The V gene's germline CDR1 is KGHDR and CDR2 SFDVKD. Between the trimmed V and J ends, which lost 0 bases and 3 bases, there was a span of 13 bases. The CDR3 is 16 residues long. The CDR3, as DNA: TGTGCCACCAGTGATTTGGGGCAGGGCACCAAAGAGACCCAGTACTTC. This gives the protein CATSDLGQGTKETQYF.

The genes are TRBV6-1 and TRBJ1-3; D unresolved. This CDR3 has 16 amino acids. Germline V lookup: CDR1 MNHNS, CDR2 SASEGT. Trimming pared 4 bases from V and 4 bases from J, leaving 17 bases between. For the CDR3, the DNA is TGTGCCAGCAGTGTCGGTGGGCCGAAACAGGGAAACACCATATATTTT. Amino acids: CASSVGGPKQGNTIYF.

The chain employs TRBV6-2 or TRBV6-3 and TRBJ2-2; 10 bases line up with TRBD1. V was clipped by 6 bases and J by 4 bases; unmatched bases: 5. The germline V gene encodes CDR1 MNHEY and CDR2 SVGEGT. CDR3 size: 15 residues. The CDR3 coding sequence is TGTGCCAGCAGCATGACAGGGGGCATCACCGGGGAGCTGTTTTTT. Its protein is CASSMTGGITGELFF.

The J gene is TRBJ2-7, the V gene TRBV12-3 or TRBV12-4; D remains ambiguous. There are 13 residues in the CDR3. The ends were cut back, 3 bases at V and 7 bases at J, with 13 bases in the middle. The CDR3 sequence is CASSFGRMGEQYF. The CDR3 bases are TGTGCCAGCAGTTTCGGACGGATGGGGGAGCAGTACTTC.